This entry describes one T cell receptor (beta chain). What it binds is unknown. The record originates from a study of cytomegalovirus exposure and HLA in healthy donors. Points from the study as a whole: The study listed roughly 160 cytomegalovirus-associated TCR beta chains.

V lost 5 bases to trimming and J lost 5 bases, with 10 bases between them. The CDR3 has 12 amino acids. From germline, CDR1 is SGHKS and CDR2 YYEKEE (reference sequence). With 60 Vbeta and 13 Jbeta primers, the PCR was carried out. The method was immunoSEQ multiplex PCR; TCRdb's version includes in-frame clones alone and lacks a portion of them. The table includes some 120,000 clones, about three quarters detected once. The origin of this receptor is a man in his fifties in good health and CMV-seronegative. The sample taken for sequencing was PBMCs. The V call is TRBV5-5, the J call TRBJ1-1, with D perhaps matching TRBD1 (6 bases). CDR3 DNA: TGTGCCAGCAGACAGGGTGGAACTGAAGCTTTCTTT. The encoded protein is CASRQGGTEAFF.